The present entry profiles one TCR beta chain with its context. What this receptor recognizes is not known. Base qualities are missing; no much larger clone stands one base away. These data originate in a study of blood T cell repertoires in COVID-19 (dated by TCRdb to 2020 to 2021). With respect to the entire study: Samples from collaborators originated in the United States, Italy and Spain and spanned both the acute and convalescent phases of COVID-19. The material from the prospective study consisted of cDNA or gDNA derived from T cells, B-cell-depleted T cells, or PBMCs. Deeply sampled blood TCRbeta repertoires from subjects exposed to, actively infected with, or recovered from COVID-19 were included in the dataset. A freely available public database, intended as a resource for researchers studying the immune response to SARS-CoV-2, is where the repertoires were released. Samples were obtained from the ongoing ImmuneRACE study (first 160 participants) and from some 1,200 subjects provided by 6 global collaborators. The sample metadata nearly always contained a de-identified subject ID, COVID-19 status, age in years and sex. Where HLA class I and class II types were available, the types were taken from metadata supplied by the sample provider, not from assay-based typing.

TCRbeta CDR3 regions were amplified from genomic DNA using the immunoSEQ Assay, a bias-controlled multiplex PCR. As for how the authors treated the data: Nucleated cell counts per sample were estimated from amplification of reference gene primers within the assay. To quantify the absolute abundance of each unique TCRbeta CDR3 rearrangement, sequence reads were collapsed and filtered. Productive Simpson clonality was computed per sample as the square root of Simpson's diversity index over productive rearrangements. The table was pulled from immuneACCESS by TCRdb, which kept in-frame rearrangements only. Such tables lose some clones; where checked, under half of the loss comes from unresolved V genes, and the rest has no known cause. Clonal size and the V and J genes are those of that table, whereas D and trimming came from the DNA. The sample has approximately 190,000 clones on record, roughly 81% of them singletons. The top ten clones comprise about 5.1% of the sample.

Collaborating institutions collected whole blood in K2EDTA tubes following their own protocols. Collaborator samples were shipped for TCRbeta analysis as frozen whole blood, isolated PBMCs, or DNA extracted from either sample type. Summary of the overall study and its limitations: Clinical and demographic metadata were provided uncurated, with the amount varying by source and participant.

The specimen sequenced was peripheral blood. The receptor's source is a woman in her sixties or seventies with active or convalescent COVID-19.

The CDR3 is CASSGQGNTEAFF. The DNA reads TGTGCCAGCAGCGGACAGGGGAACACTGAAGCTTTCTTT. This receptor chain uses TRBV9 and TRBJ1-1; TRBD1 aligns with 7 central bases. Per the germline V gene, SGDLS is the CDR1 and YYNGEE is the CDR2. Trimming leaves V shorter by 3 bases and J shorter by 1 base, with the junction holding 0 bases beyond the gene matches. From the cysteine up to the phenylalanine, the CDR3 has a length of 13 residues. The CDR3 DNA has 39 bases and is translated from base 1.